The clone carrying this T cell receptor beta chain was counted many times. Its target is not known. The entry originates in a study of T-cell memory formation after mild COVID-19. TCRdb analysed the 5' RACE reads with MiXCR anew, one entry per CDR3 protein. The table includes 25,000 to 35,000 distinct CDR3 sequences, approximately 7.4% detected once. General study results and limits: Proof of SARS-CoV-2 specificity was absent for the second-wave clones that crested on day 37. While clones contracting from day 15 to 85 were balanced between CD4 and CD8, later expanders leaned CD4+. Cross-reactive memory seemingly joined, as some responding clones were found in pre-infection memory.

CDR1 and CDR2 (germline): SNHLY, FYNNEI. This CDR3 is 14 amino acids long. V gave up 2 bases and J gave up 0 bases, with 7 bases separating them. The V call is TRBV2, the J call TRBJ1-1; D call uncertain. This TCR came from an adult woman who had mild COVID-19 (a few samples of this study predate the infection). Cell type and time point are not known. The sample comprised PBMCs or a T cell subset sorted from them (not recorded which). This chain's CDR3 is CASSERQLNTEAFF. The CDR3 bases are TGTGCCAGCAGTGAAAGGCAGCTGAACACTGAAGCTTTCTTT. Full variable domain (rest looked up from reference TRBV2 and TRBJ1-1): EPEVTQTPSHQVTQMGQEVILRCVPISNHLYFYWYRQILGQKVEFLVSFYNNEISEKSEIFDDQFSVERPDGSNFTLKIRSTKLEDSAMYFCASSERQLNTEAFFGQGTRLTVV.